This T cell receptor beta chain was profiled in a study of blood T cell repertoires in COVID-19. At the level of the study: Material from acute and convalescent COVID-19 was sourced from the United States, Italy and Spain.

Clones were read by immunoSEQ multiplex PCR, and TCRdb kept only the in-frame ones, dropping some. The data hold approximately 85,000 clones, with around 86% observed a single time. Trimming took 4 bases from V and 2 from J, leaving 15 bases between them. Germline lookup yields CDR1 MGHRA and CDR2 YSYEKL. This CDR3 has 16 residues. This clone was counted a few times. This receptor was identified in a man between 50 and 59 years old with active or convalescent COVID-19. The chain has TRBV4-1 and TRBJ1-3, with D possibly matching TRBD1 (5 bases). Sequencing was done on a sample of peripheral blood. This CDR3 is CASSLRTGVPGNTIYF. The CDR3 DNA reads as TGCGCCAGCAGCCTTAGAACAGGAGTCCCTGGAAACACCATATATTTT.